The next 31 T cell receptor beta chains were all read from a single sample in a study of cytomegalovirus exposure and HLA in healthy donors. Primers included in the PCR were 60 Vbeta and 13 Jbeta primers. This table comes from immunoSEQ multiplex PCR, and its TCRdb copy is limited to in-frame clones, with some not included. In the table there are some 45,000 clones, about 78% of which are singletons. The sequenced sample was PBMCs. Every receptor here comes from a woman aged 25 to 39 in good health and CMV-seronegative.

Here the CDR3 DNA reads TGCAGCGTTACAGGGAACCAAGAGACCCAGTACTTC. Its protein is CSVTGNQETQYF. The chain joins TRBV29-1 to TRBJ2-5; TRBD1 might be the D (6 bases). The V and J ends lost 5 bases and 0 bases respectively, with 7 bases between them. In germline, CDR1 is SQVTM, CDR2 ANQGSEA. The CDR3 length is 12 residues.

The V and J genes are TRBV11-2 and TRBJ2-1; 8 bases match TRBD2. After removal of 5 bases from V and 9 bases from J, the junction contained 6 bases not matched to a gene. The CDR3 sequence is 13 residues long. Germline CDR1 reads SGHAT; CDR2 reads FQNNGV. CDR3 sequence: CASSTRGGTEQFF. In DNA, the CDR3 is TGTGCCAGCAGCACACGGGGGGGCACTGAGCAGTTCTTC. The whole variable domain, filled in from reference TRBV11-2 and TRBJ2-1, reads EAGVAQSPRYKIIEKRQSVAFWCNPISGHATLYWYQQILGQGPKLLIQFQNNGVVDDSQLPKDRFSAERLKGVDSTLKIQPAKLEDSAVYLCASSTRGGTEQFFGPGTRLTVL.

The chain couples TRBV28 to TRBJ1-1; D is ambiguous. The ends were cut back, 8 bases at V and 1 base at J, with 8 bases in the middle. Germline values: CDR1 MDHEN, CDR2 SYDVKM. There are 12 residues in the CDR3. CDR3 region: CASSGRNTEAFF. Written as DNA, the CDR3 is TGTGCCAGCTCGGGGAGGAACACTGAAGCTTTCTTT.

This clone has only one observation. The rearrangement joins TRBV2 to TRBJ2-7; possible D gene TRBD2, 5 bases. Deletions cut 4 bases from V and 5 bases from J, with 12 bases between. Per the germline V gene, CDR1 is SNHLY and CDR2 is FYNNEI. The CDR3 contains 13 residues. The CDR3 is CASSGSSIHEQYF. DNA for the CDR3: TGTGCCAGCAGTGGGTCTAGCATACACGAGCAGTACTTC.

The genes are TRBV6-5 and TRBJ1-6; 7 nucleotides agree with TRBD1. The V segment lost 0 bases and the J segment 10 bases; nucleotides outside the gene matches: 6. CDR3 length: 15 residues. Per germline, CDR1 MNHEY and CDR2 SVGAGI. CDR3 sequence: CASSYSQGVYSPLHF. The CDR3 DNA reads TGTGCCAGCAGTTACTCTCAGGGGGTATACTCACCCCTCCACTTT.

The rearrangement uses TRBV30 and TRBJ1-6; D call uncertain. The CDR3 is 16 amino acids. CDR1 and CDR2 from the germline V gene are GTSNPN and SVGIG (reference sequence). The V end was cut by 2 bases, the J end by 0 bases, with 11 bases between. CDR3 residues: CAWSPTLSSYNSPLHF. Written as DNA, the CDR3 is TGTGCCTGGAGTCCCACCTTGAGCTCCTATAATTCACCCCTCCACTTT.

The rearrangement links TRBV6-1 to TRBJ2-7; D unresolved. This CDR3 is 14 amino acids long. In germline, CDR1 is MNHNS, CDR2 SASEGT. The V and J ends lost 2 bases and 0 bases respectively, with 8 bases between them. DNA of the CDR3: TGTGCCAGCAGTGAATCACCGAGCTCCTACGAGCAGTACTTC. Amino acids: CASSESPSSYEQYF.

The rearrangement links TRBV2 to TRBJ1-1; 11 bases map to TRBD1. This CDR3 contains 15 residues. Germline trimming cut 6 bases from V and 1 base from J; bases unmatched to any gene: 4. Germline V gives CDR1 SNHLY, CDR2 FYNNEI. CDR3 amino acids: CASRDRGRGNTEAFF. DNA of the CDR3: TGTGCCAGCAGGGACAGGGGGCGCGGGAACACTGAAGCTTTCTTT.

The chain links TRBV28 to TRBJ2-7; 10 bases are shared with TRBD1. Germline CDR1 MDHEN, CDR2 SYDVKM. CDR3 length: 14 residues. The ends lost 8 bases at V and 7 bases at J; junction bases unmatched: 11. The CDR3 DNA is TGTGCCAGCGATCCGGGACAGGGGTATTGGGAGCAGTACTTC. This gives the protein CASDPGQGYWEQYF. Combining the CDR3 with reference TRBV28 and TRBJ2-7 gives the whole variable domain DVKVTQSSRYLVKRTGEKVFLECVQDMDHENMFWYRQDPGLGLRLIYFSYDVKMKEKGDIPEGYSVSREKKERFSLILESASTNQTSMYLCASDPGQGYWEQYFGPGTRLTVT.

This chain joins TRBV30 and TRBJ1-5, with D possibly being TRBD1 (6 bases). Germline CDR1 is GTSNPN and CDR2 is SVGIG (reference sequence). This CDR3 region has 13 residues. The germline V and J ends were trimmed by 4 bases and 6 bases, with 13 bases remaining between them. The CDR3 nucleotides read TGTGCCTGGAACAGGGTCCCCGGTCAGCCCCAGCATTTT. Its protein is CAWNRVPGQPQHF.

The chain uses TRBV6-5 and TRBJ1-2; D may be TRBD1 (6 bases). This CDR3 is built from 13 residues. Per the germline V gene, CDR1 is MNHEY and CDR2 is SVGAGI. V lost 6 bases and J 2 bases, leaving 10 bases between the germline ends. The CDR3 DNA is TGTGCCAGCAGGCCTACAGGGAACTATGGCTACACCTTC. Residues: CASRPTGNYGYTF.

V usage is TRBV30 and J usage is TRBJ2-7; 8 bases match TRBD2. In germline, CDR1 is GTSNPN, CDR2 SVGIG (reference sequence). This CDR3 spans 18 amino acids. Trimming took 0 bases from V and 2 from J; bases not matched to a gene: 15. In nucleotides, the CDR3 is TGTGCCTGGAGTGTAGTGCGGACTAGCCACCCACAAACCTACGAGCAGTACTTC. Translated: CAWSVVRTSHPQTYEQYF.

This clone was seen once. CDR3 sequence reads: CASSYPLPGAQYF. Written as DNA, the CDR3 is TGTGCCAGCAGTTATCCCCTTCCGGGAGCCCAGTATTTT. The chain employs TRBV28 and TRBJ2-3; D perhaps matches TRBD2 (6 bases). Germline V gene sequence: CDR1 MDHEN, CDR2 SYDVKM. V shed 4 bases and J shed 12 bases, with 17 bases lying between them. The CDR3 is made up of 13 amino acids. Together with reference TRBV28 and TRBJ2-3, the CDR3 gives the full variable domain: DVKVTQSSRYLVKRTGEKVFLECVQDMDHENMFWYRQDPGLGLRLIYFSYDVKMKEKGDIPEGYSVSREKKERFSLILESASTNQTSMYLCASSYPLPGAQYFGPGTRLTVL.

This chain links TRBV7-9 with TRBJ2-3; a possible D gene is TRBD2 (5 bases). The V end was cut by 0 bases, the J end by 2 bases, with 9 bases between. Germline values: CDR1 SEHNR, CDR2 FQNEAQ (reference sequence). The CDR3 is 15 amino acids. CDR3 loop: CASSLARGITDTQYF. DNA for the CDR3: TGTGCCAGCAGCTTAGCCCGGGGAATCACAGATACGCAGTATTTT.

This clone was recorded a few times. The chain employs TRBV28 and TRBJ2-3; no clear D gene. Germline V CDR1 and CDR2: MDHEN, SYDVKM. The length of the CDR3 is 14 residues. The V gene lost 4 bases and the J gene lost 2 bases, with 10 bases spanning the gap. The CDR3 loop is CASSSVVPTDTQYF. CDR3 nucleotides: TGTGCCAGCAGTTCGGTGGTACCCACAGATACGCAGTATTTT.

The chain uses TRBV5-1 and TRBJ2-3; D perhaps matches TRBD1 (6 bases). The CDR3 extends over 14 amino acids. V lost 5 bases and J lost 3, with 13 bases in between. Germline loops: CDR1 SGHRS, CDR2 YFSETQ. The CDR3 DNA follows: TGCGCCAGCAGTTTCCAGGGGCGGACAGATACGCAGTATTTT. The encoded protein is CASSFQGRTDTQYF.

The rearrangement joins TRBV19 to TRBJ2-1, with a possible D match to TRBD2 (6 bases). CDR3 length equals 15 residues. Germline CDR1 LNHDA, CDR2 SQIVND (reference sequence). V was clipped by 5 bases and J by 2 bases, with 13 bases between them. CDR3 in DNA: TGTGCCAGTAGTTTAGGCGGGATCGCCTACAATGAGCAGTTCTTC. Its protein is CASSLGGIAYNEQFF.

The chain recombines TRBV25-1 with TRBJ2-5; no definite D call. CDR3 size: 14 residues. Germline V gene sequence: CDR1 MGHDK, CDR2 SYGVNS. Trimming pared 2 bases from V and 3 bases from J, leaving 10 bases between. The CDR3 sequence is CASSELYAKETQYF. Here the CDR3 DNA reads TGTGCCAGCAGTGAACTGTATGCGAAAGAGACCCAGTACTTC.

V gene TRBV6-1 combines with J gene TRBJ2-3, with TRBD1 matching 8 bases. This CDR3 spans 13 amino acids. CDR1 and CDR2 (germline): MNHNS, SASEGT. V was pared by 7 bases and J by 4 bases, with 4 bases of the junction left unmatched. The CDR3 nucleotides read TGTGCCAGCACTGGACAGGGTCCAGATACGCAGTATTTT. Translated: CASTGQGPDTQYF.

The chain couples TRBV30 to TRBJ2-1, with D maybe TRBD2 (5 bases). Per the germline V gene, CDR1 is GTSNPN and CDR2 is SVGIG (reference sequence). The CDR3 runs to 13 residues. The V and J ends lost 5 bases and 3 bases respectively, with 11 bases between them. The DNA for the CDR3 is TGTGCCTGGGGAGCGGCAAGCTACAATGAGCAGTTCTTC. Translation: CAWGAASYNEQFF.

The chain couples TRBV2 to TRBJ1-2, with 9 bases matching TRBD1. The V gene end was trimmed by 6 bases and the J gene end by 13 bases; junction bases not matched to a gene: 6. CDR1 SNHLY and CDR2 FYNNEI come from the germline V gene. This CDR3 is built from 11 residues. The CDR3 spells CASRPETGGTF. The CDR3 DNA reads TGTGCCAGCAGGCCGGAGACAGGGGGCACCTTC.

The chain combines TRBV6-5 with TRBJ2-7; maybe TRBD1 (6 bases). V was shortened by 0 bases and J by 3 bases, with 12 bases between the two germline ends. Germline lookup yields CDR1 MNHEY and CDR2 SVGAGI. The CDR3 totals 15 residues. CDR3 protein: CASSYSGAPGYEQYF. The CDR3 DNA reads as TGTGCCAGCAGTTACTCGGGGGCGCCGGGCTACGAGCAGTACTTC.

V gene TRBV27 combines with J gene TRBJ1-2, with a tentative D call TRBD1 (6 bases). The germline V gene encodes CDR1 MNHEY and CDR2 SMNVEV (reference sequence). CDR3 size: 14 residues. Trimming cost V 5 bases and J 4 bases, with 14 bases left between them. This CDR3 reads CASSRTGHSYGYTF. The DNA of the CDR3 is TGTGCCAGCAGTCGAACGGGACACAGCTATGGCTACACCTTC.

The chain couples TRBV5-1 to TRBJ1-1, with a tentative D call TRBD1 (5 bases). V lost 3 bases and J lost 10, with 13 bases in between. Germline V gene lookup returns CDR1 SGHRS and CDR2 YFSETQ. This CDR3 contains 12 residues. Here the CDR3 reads CASSSGQATAFF. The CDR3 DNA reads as TGCGCCAGCAGCTCCGGACAAGCTACAGCTTTCTTT.

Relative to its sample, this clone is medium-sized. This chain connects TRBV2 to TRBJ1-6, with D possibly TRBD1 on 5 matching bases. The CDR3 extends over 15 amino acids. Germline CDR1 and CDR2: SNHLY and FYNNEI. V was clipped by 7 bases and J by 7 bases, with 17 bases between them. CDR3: CASTGRDFGNSPLHF. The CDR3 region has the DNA TGTGCCAGCACCGGCAGGGATTTCGGAAATTCACCCCTCCACTTT.

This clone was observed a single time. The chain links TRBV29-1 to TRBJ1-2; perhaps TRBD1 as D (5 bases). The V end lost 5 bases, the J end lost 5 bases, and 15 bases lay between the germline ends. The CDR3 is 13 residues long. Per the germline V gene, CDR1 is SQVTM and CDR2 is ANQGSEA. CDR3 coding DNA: TGCAGCGTTAGGCAGGGAGGAGGTTATGGCTACACCTTC. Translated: CSVRQGGGYGYTF.

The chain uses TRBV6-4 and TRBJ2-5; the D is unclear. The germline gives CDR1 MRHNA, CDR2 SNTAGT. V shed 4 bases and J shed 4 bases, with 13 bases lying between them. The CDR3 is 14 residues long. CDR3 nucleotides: TGTGCCAGCAGTGTTGGCCCCGAGGCAGAGACCCAGTACTTC. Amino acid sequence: CASSVGPEAETQYF.

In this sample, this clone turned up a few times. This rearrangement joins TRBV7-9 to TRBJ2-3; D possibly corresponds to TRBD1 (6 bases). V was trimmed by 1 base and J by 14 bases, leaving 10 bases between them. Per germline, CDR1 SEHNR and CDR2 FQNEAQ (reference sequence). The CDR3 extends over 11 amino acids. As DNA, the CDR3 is TGTGCCAGCAGCTTAGGACAGGATCGGTATTTT. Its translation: CASSLGQDRYF.

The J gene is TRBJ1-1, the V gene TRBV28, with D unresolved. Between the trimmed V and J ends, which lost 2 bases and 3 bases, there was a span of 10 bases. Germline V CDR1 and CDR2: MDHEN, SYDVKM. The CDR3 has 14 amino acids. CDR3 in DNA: TGTGCCAGCAGTTTACTTTCCGGGGACACTGAAGCTTTCTTT. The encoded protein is CASSLLSGDTEAFF.

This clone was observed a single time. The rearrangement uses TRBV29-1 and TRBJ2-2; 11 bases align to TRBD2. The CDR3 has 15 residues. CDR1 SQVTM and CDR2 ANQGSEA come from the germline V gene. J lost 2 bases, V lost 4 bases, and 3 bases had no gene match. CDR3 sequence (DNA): TGCAGCGTTGCCCGACTAGCGGGAAACACCGGGGAGCTGTTTTTT. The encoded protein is CSVARLAGNTGELFF.

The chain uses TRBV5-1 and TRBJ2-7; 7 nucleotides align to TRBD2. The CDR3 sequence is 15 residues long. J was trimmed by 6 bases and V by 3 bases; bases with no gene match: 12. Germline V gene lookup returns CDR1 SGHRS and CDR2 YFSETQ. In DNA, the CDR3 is TGCGCCAGCAGCTCTCCTAGGGGAGGGTTCTCCGAGCAGTACTTC. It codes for CASSSPRGGFSEQYF. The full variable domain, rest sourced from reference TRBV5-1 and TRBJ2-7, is KAGVTQTPRYLIKTRGQQVTLSCSPISGHRSVSWYQQTPGQGLQFLFEYFSETQRNKGNFPGRFSGRQFSNSRSEMNVSTLELGDSALYLCASSSPRGGFSEQYFGPGTRLTVT.